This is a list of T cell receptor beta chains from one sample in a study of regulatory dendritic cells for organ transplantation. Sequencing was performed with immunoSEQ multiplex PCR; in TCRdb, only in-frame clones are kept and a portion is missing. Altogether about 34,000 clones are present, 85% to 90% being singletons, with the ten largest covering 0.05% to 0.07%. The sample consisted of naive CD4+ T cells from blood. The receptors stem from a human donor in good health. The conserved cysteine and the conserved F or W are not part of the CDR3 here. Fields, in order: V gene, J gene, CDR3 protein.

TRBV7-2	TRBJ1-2	ASIGQGAMVNYGYT
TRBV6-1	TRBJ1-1	ASSEALSEAF
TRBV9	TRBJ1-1	ASSVEARNTEAF
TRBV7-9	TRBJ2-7	ASSRDLPPFD
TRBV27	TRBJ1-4	ASGRQVHNEKLF
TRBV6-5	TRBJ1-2	ASRTGFLLYT
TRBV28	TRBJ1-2	ASRGTGTGNGYT
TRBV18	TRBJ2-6	ASSQDSGANVLT
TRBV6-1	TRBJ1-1	ASSEAPGITEAF
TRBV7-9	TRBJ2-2	ASSFETANTGELF
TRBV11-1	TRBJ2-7	ASTKWEGVVEQY
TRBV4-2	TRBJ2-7	ASSQGSASSYEQY
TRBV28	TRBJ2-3	ASSFRRGADTQY
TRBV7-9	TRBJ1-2	ASSFPGTGHDGYT
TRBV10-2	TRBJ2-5	ASSASGETQY
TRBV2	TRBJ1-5	ASHRDNNQPQH
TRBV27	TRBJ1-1	ASSFVGNTEAF
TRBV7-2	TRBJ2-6	ASSSTGGASGANVLT
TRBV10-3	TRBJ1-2	AISEGAEYGYT
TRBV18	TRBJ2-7	ASSLTPVPTQTGEQY
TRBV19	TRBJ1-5	ASTDTGRADQPQH
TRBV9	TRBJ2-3	ASSVSGGHTDTQY
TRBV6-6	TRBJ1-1	ASSYGRQGAAGEAF
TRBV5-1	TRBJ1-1	ASGAGGPNTEAF
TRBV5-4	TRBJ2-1	ASSFPWGTRGGEQF
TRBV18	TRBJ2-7	ASSRLDRPYEQY
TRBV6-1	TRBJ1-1	ASSELWGQNTEAF
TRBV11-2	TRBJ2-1	ASSHTGTEGYVSYNEQF
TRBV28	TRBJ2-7	ASSLVAYRAYEQY
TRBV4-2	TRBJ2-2	ASSQWGIVTGELF
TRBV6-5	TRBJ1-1	ASSYSGSMNTEAF
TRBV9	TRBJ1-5	ASSLGVNSNQPQH
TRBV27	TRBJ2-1	ASSLGGRYPIYNEQF
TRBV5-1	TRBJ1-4	ASTPNGVKSEKLF
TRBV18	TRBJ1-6	ASSPRGDNSPLH
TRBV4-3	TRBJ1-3	ASGPGQGYSGNTIY
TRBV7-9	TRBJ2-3	ASSLTTGTDTQY